This TCR beta chain was sequenced during a study of cytomegalovirus exposure and HLA in healthy donors. From germline, CDR1 is MNHNS and CDR2 SASEGT. Between the trimmed V and J ends, which lost 4 bases and 4 bases, there was a span of 17 bases. This CDR3 region has 16 residues. About this clone: Its antigen is currently unknown.

PCR amplification relied on 60 Vbeta primers (plus 13 Jbeta primers). The method was immunoSEQ multiplex PCR; TCRdb's version includes in-frame clones alone and lacks a portion of them. Of around 150,000 clones in the sample, 80% to 90% were seen once. Overall study findings and caveats: CMV antigen specificity of a few CMV-associated chains was confirmed in vitro.

This TCR was recovered from a woman in her 40s in good health and CMV-seropositive. The chain employs TRBV6-1 and TRBJ1-5, with D perhaps matching TRBD1 (5 bases). Sequenced: PBMCs. As DNA, the CDR3 is TGTGCCAGCAGTGTTCGGACAATAAGTGGAAATCAGCCCCAGCATTTT. Protein: CASSVRTISGNQPQHF.